The clone carrying this T cell receptor beta chain was counted only a few times. Its antigen is as yet unknown. TCRdb keeps only in-frame clones here, not all; method: immunoSEQ multiplex PCR. The top ten hold 12% of the sample, which has some 450,000 clones, around 77% seen once. The CDR3 is made up of 15 amino acids. Trimming cost V 5 bases and J 3 bases, with 13 bases left between them. Germline loops: CDR1 LNHDA, CDR2 SQIVND (reference sequence). The entry originates in a study of shared clonotypes between healthy human individuals. General observations from the study: It was expected that sequencing depth would affect clonotype sharing among donors.

The unsorted samples took 90 million or so PBMCs to get genomic DNA. The sample comprised PBMCs. The receptor comes from a woman aged 40-49 years in good health. Some clones in this sample may be carry-over from other donors' samples. This rearrangement joins TRBV19 to TRBJ1-4; D not resolved. Written as DNA, the CDR3 is TGTGCCAGTAGTCTCGGCCGTTCCTCTAATGAAAAACTGTTTTTT. It specifies CASSLGRSSNEKLFF.